This entry lists 4 T cell receptor beta chains sequenced from one sample in a study of monozygotic twins with inflammatory bowel disease. No DNA is given; TCRdb re-called the 5' RACE reads and lists each CDR3 protein once. The specimen's table records about 160,000 distinct CDR3 sequences. Sequenced material: blood. These receptors were taken from a human donor with ulcerative colitis or Crohn's disease, or a healthy co-twin of an affected twin (not recorded which).

CDR3: CASSLATDRDGYGYTF. The rearrangement links TRBV7-7 to TRBJ1-2; TCRdb gives TRBD1 as the D gene, but with no DNA this cannot be confirmed. This CDR3 region has 16 residues. CDR1 is SSHAT, CDR2 FNYEAQ, per germline (reference sequence).

V gene TRBV28 combines with J gene TRBJ2-1; the D call of TRBD2 rests on TCRdb alone, since no DNA is present to check it. There are 12 residues in the CDR3. Germline V gene data show CDR1 as MDHEN and CDR2 as SYDVKM. This CDR3 is CASSLGTSYGFF.

This chain joins TRBV12-3 or TRBV12-4 and TRBJ1-2. The CDR3 covers 14 residues. The CDR3 is CASSFGPESGGYTF.

The V and J genes are TRBV5-4 and TRBJ2-1; without DNA, the TCRdb call of TRBD1 cannot be checked. CDR1 is SGHNT and CDR2 is YYREEE in the germline V gene (reference sequence). CDR3 length equals 15 residues. CDR3 in amino acids: CASSSAGAVHNEQFF.